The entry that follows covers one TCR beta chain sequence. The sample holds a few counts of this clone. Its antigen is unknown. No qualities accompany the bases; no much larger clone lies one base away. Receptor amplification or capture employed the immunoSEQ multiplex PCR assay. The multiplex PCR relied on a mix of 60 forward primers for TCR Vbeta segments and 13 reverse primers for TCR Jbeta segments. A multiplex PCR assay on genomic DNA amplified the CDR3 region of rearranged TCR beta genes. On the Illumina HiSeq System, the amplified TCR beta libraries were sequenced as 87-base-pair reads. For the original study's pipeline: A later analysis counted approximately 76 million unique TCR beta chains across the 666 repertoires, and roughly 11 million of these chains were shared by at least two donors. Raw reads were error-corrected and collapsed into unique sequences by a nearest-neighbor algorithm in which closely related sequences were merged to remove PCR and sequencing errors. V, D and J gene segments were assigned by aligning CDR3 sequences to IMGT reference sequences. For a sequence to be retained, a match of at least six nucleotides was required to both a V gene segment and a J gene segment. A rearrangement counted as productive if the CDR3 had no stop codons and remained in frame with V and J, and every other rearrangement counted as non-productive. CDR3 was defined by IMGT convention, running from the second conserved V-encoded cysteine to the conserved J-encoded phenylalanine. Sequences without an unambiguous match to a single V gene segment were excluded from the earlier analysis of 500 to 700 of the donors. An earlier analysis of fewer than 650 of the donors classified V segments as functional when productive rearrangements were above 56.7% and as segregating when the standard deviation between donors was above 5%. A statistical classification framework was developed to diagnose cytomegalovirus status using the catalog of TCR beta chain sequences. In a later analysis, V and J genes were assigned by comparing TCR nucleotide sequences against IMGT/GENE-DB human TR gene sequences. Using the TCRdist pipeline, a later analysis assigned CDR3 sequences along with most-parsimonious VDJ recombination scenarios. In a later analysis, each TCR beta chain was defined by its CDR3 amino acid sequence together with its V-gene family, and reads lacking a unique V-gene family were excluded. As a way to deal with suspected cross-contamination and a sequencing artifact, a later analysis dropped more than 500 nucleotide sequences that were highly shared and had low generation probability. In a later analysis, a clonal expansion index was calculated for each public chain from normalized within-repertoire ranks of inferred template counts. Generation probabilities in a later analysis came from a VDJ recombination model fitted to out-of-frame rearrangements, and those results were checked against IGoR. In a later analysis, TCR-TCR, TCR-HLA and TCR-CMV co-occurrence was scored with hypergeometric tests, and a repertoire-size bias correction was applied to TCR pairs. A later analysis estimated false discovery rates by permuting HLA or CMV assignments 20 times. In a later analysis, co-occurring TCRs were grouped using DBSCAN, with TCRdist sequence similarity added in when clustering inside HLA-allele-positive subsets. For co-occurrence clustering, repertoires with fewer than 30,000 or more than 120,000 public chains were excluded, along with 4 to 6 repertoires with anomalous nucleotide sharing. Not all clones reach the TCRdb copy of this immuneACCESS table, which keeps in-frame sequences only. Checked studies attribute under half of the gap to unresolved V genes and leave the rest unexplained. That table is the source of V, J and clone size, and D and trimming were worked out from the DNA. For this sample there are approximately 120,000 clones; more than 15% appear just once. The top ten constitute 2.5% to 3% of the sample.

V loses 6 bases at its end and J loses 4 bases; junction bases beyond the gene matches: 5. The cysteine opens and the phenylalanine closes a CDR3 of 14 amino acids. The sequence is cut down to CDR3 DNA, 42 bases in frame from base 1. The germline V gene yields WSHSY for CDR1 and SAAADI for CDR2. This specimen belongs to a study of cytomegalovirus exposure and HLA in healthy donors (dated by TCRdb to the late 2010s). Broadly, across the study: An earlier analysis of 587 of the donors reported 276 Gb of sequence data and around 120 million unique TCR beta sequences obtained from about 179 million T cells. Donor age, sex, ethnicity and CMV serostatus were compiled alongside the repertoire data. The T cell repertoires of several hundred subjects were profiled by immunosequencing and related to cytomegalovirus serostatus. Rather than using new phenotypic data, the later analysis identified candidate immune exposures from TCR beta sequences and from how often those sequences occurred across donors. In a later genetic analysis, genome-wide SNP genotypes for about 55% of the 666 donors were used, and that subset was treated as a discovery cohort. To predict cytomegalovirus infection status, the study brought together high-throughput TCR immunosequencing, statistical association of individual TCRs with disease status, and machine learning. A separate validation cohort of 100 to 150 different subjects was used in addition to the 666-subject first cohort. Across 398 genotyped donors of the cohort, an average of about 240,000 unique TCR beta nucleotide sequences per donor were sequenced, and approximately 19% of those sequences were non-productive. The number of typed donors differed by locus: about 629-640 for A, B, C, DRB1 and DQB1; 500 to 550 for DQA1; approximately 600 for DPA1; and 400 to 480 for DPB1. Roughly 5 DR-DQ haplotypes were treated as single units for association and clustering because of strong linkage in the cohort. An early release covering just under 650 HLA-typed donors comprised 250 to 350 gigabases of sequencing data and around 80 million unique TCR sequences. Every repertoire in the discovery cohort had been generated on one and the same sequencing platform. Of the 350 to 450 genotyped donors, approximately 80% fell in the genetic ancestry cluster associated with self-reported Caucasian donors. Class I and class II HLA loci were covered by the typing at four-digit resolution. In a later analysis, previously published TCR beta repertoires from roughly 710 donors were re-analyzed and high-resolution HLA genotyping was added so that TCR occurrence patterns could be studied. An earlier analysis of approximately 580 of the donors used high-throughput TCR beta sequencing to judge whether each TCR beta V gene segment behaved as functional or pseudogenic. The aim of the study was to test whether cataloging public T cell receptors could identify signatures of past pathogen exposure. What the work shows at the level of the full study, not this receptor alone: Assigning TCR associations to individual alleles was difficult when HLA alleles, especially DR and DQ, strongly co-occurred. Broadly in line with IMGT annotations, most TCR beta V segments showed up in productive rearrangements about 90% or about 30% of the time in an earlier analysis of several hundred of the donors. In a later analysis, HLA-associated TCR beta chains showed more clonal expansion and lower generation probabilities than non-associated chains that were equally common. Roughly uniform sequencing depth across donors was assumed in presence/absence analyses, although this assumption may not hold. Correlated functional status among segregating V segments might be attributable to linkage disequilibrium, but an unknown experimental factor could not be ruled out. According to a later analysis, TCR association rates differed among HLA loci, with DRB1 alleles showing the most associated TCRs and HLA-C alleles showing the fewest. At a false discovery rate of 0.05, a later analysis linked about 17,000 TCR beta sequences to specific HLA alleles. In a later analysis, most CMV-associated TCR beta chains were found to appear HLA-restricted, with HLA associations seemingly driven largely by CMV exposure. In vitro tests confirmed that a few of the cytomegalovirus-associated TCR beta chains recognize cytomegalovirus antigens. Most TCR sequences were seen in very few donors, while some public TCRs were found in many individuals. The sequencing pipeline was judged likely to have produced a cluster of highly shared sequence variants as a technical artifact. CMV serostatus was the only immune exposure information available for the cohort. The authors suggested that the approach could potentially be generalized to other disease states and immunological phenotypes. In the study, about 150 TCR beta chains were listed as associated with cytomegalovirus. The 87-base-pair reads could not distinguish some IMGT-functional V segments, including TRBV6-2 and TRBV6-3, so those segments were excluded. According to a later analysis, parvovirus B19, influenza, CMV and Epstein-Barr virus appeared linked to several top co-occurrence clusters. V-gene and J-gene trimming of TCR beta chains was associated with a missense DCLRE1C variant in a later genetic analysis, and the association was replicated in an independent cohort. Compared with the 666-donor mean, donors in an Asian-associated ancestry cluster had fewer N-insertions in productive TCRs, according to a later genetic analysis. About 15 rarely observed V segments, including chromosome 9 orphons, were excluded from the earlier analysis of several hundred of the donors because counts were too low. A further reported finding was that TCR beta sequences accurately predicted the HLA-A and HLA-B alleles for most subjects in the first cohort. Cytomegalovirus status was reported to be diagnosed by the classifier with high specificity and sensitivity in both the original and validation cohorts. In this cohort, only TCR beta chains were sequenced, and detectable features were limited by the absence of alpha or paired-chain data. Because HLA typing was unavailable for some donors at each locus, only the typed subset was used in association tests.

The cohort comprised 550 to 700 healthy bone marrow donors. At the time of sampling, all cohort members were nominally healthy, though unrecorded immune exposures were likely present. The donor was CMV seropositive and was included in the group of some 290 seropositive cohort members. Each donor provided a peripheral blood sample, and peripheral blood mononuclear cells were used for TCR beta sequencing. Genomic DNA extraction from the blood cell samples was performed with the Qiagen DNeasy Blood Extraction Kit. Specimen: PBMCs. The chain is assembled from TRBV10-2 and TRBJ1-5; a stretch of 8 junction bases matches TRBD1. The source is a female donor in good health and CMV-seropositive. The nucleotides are TGCGCCAGCAGGGCCGGGACAGGAAATCAGCCCCAGCATTTT. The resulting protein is CASRAGTGNQPQHF.